A single sample gave rise to the 17 T cell receptor beta chains below, sequenced in a study of OX40 agonist ivuxolimab in advanced cancers. Sequencing used immunoSEQ multiplex PCR; TCRdb keeps in-frame clones, though not all of them. The sample includes tens of thousands of clones, around 87% of them seen just once. This specimen consisted of CD4+ or CD8+ T cells sorted from blood, obtained in a trial of the OX40 agonist ivuxolimab. These receptors were collected from an adult with an advanced solid tumor such as melanoma, head and neck, liver or kidney cancer.

In its sample, this clone was seen once. The CDR3 spells CASSQRGGSFDEQFF. The DNA for the CDR3 is TGTGCCAGCAGCCAGAGGGGAGGTTCCTTCGATGAGCAGTTCTTC. The V gene is TRBV7-9, the J gene TRBJ2-1; weak D call: TRBD2 (6 bases). Germline V gene data show CDR1 as SEHNR and CDR2 as FQNEAQ (reference sequence). The CDR3 contains 15 residues. Trimming took 5 bases from V and 8 from J, leaving 19 bases between them.

The chain combines TRBV13 with TRBJ2-1; D is ambiguous. The germline gives CDR1 PRHDT, CDR2 FYEKMQ (reference sequence). V was pared by 0 bases and J by 8 bases, with 11 bases between. The CDR3 is 14 amino acids. CDR3 sequence (DNA): TGTGCCAGCAGCTTAGGACGGGTTAGGTATGAGCAGTTCTTC. Its protein product is CASSLGRVRYEQFF.

The CDR3 bases are TGTGCCAGCAGCCCCTCCGGGACTAGCGGGGCTGAGACCCAGTACTTC. This sequence encodes CASSPSGTSGAETQYF. The chain has TRBV5-4 and TRBJ2-5; 13 positions agree with TRBD2. The CDR3 covers 16 residues. V was pared by 4 bases and J by 5 bases, with 8 bases of the junction left unmatched. Per the germline V gene, CDR1 is SGHNT and CDR2 is YYREEE (reference sequence). The whole variable domain, filled in from reference TRBV5-4 and TRBJ2-5, reads ETGVTQSPTHLIKTRGQQVTLRCSSQSGHNTVSWYQQALGQGPQFIFQYYREEENGRGNFPPRFSGLQFPNYSSELNVNALELDDSALYLCASSPSGTSGAETQYFGPGTRLLVL.

The chain employs TRBV10-3 and TRBJ2-3; D ambiguous. Germline CDR1 reads ENHRY; CDR2 reads SYGVKD. The CDR3 runs to 12 residues. With 0 bases removed from V and 4 bases from J, the gap between germline ends came to 2 bases. CDR3 sequence: CAISESPDTQYF. The DNA for the CDR3 is TGTGCCATCAGTGAGTCCCCAGATACGCAGTATTTT.

This sequence joins TRBV7-9 and TRBJ2-3; TRBD2 matches 11 bases. The germline gives CDR1 SEHNR, CDR2 FQNEAQ (reference sequence). CDR3 size: 15 residues. J lost 8 bases, V lost 3 bases, and 7 bases had no gene match. CDR3 sequence: CASSLPSGGLGTQYF. The DNA of the CDR3 is TGTGCCAGCAGCTTGCCTAGCGGGGGGCTGGGTACGCAGTATTTT.

A note on this clone: The identical CDR3 is also encoded by other nucleotide sequences in the sample. The gene calls are TRBV7-3 and TRBJ1-1; D unclear. Trimming took off 4 bases at V and 2 bases at J, with 8 bases between the two ends. CDR1 and CDR2 (germline): SGHTA, FQGTGA. This CDR3 has 13 residues. The DNA for the CDR3 is TGTGCCAGCAGCTCGACGGTAAACACTGAAGCTTTCTTT. As protein: CASSSTVNTEAFF.

The DNA for the CDR3 is TGCGCCAGCAGCCAAGAGGGACGGGGGGCGCCACGTTACACCGGGGAGCTGTTTTTT. This encodes CASSQEGRGAPRYTGELFF. The chain employs TRBV4-1 and TRBJ2-2; weak D call: TRBD2 (7 bases). Trimming stripped 0 bases from V and 3 bases from J, with 20 bases between. This CDR3 has 19 amino acids. CDR1 and CDR2 (germline): MGHRA, YSYEKL.

V usage is TRBV6-1 and J usage is TRBJ1-3; TRBD1 aligns across 7 bases. V lost 7 bases, J lost 2 bases, and 5 bases stayed unmatched. The CDR3 length is 14 residues. CDR1 and CDR2 from the germline V gene are MNHNS and SASEGT. Here the CDR3 reads CASIRDRAGNTIYF. CDR3 DNA: TGTGCCAGCATCAGAGACAGGGCTGGAAACACCATATATTTT.

V is TRBV6-5 and J is TRBJ1-2, with 10 bases lining up with TRBD1. V was clipped by 0 bases and J by 2 bases; unmatched bases: 3. The germline V gene has CDR1 MNHEY and CDR2 SVGAGI. The CDR3 is made up of 16 amino acids. The CDR3 is CASSYSGQGINYGYTF. CDR3 coding DNA: TGTGCCAGCAGTTACTCGGGACAGGGGATAAACTATGGCTACACCTTC.

Of note for this clone: Its ends do not fully match the called genes, so a read error is possible. Other DNA sequences in this sample translate to the same CDR3. This chain links TRBV29-1 with TRBJ1-1, with 10 bases lining up with TRBD1. The CDR3 has 12 amino acids. Germline V gene data show CDR1 as SQVTM and CDR2 as ANQGSEA. This chain's CDR3 is CSVSTGGSEAFF. Written as DNA, the CDR3 is TGCAGCGTTTCGACAGGGGGCAGTGAAGCCTTCTTT.

This clone was counted a few times. The CDR3 is CAWSAQGYEQYF. CDR3 sequence (DNA): TGTGCCTGGAGTGCCCAGGGTTACGAGCAGTACTTC. This rearrangement joins TRBV30 to TRBJ2-7; a possible D gene is TRBD1 (5 bases). The CDR3 has 12 residues. Germline loops: CDR1 GTSNPN, CDR2 SVGIG (reference sequence). Trimming took 1 base from V and 4 from J, leaving 8 bases between them.

This clone turned up a few times. The chain has TRBV5-1 and TRBJ1-1; TRBD1 matches 7 bases. The V segment lost 4 bases and the J segment 2 bases; nucleotides outside the gene matches: 5. This CDR3 contains 14 residues. Germline CDR1 SGHRS, CDR2 YFSETQ. CDR3 nucleotides: TGCGCCAGCAGCATGGGACAGCACAACACTGAAGCTTTCTTT. Protein sequence: CASSMGQHNTEAFF.

The chain links TRBV28 to TRBJ1-5; the D gene is possibly TRBD1 (5 bases). Germline V gene lookup returns CDR1 MDHEN and CDR2 SYDVKM. The CDR3 contains 16 residues. Between the trimmed V and J ends, which lost 2 bases and 0 bases, there was a span of 11 bases. CDR3 region: CASSLPQGDSNQPQHF. CDR3 DNA: TGTGCCAGCAGTTTACCCCAGGGTGATAGCAATCAGCCCCAGCATTTT.

This chain joins TRBV5-8 and TRBJ2-1, with no clear D. The ends were cut back, 3 bases at V and 8 bases at J, with 9 bases in the middle. The CDR3 has 12 residues. Per germline, CDR1 SGHTS and CDR2 YDEGEE. CDR3 loop: CASSSRHHEQFF. As DNA, the CDR3 is TGTGCCAGCAGCTCCCGGCACCATGAGCAGTTCTTC.

The chain couples TRBV5-4 to TRBJ2-6, with 8 positions matching TRBD1. The CDR3 is 16 amino acids. V lost 4 bases and J lost 2; bases outside the gene matches: 5. Germline CDR1 SGHNT, CDR2 YYREEE (reference sequence). The CDR3 spells CASSVGQVTGANVLTF. The CDR3 DNA follows: TGTGCCAGCAGCGTGGGACAGGTTACTGGGGCCAACGTCCTGACTTTC.

The chain recombines TRBV6-5 with TRBJ2-1; D might be TRBD2 (5 bases). Germline assignment: CDR1 MNHEY and CDR2 SVGAGI. Trimming took off 5 bases at V and 3 bases at J, with 14 bases between the two ends. This CDR3 region has 15 residues. The CDR3 region is CASSRTFTDYNEQFF. The CDR3 DNA reads TGTGCCAGCAGTAGGACTTTTACCGACTACAATGAGCAGTTCTTC.

The V gene is TRBV6-6, the J gene TRBJ2-7, with D unresolved. The CDR3 extends over 9 amino acids. V was trimmed by 9 bases and J by 4 bases, leaving 4 bases between them. Germline-derived CDR1 and CDR2 are MNHNY and SVGAGI (reference sequence). The CDR3 DNA sequence: TGTGCCAGTGGTTACGAGCAGTACTTC. Protein product: CASGYEQYF.